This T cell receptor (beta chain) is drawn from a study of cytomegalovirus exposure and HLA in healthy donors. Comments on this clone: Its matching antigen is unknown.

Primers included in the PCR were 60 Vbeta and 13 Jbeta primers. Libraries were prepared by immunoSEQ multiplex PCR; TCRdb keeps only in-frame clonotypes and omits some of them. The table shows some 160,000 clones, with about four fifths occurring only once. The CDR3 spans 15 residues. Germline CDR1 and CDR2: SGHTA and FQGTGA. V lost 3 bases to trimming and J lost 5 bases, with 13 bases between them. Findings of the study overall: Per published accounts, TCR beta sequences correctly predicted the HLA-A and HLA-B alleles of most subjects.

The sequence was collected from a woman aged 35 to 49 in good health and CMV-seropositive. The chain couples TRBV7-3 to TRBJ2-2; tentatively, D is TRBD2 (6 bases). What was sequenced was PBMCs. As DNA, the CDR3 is TGTGCCAGCAGCTTGGACCCGGGGGTTACCGGGGAGCTGTTTTTT. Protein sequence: CASSLDPGVTGELFF.